This T cell receptor beta chain was documented in a study of cytotoxic CD8 clonotypes in ibrutinib-treated CLL. With cryopreserved PBMCs as the source, 1.5 to 2.5 micrograms of genomic DNA went to TCR beta libraries. This clone was picked up one time. V dropped 3 bases and J dropped 0 bases, with 6 bases sitting between them. The CDR3 loop spans 14 amino acids. Germline CDR1 reads MDHEN; CDR2 reads SYDVKM. Deep sequencing aimed at 1 in 200,000 to 1 in 1 million T cells' resolution. Sequencing used immunoSEQ multiplex PCR; TCRdb keeps in-frame clones, though not all of them. The sample has 25,000 to 30,000 clones, more than 65% seen once.

The specimen was PBMCs, collected after 24 months of ibrutinib treatment. The sequence was obtained from a human donor with chronic lymphocytic leukemia. The chain employs TRBV28 and TRBJ1-3; D is unclear. DNA of the CDR3: TGTGCCAGCAGTTTTTCGAGCTCTGGAAACACCATATATTTT. Translated, it gives CASSFSSSGNTIYF.